The following is a T cell receptor beta chain sequence with its context. Cohorts were based on clinical histories the participants reported. As handled by the study authors: From reference gene primer amplification, estimates of nucleated cell counts were derived. Sequenced by immunoSEQ multiplex PCR; TCRdb stores in-frame clones only, minus some. V and J calls and clone size are given by that table; D and trimming were obtained from the DNA. The data contain approximately 250,000 clones, approximately 85% of them singletons. This sample was taken from a study of blood T cell repertoires in COVID-19. At the level of the study: T cells, B-cell-depleted T cells, or PBMCs supplied cDNA or gDNA.

Germline loops: CDR1 SEHNR, CDR2 FQNEAQ (reference sequence). The V end lost 5 bases, the J end lost 1 base, and 7 bases lay between the germline ends. This CDR3 has 13 amino acids. The sequenced material came from PBMCs or T cells enriched from blood (not recorded which). This chain joins TRBV7-9 and TRBJ2-3; D not resolved. The source of this sequence is a woman between 45 and 60 years old with acute COVID-19. Written as DNA, the CDR3 is TGTGCCAGCAGCCCCAGTCGCACAGATACGCAGTATTTT. It codes for CASSPSRTDTQYF.